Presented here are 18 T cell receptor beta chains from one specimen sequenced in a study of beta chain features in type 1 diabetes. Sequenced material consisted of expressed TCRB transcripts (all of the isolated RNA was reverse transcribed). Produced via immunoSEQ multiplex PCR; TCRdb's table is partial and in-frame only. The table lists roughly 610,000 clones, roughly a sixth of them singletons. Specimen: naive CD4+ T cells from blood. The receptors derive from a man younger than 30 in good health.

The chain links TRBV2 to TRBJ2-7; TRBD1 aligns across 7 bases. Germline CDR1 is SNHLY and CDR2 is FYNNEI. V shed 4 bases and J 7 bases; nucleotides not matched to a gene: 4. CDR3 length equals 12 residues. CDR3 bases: TGTGCCAGCAGTGGCAACAGGGGTGAGCAGTACTTC. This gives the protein CASSGNRGEQYF.

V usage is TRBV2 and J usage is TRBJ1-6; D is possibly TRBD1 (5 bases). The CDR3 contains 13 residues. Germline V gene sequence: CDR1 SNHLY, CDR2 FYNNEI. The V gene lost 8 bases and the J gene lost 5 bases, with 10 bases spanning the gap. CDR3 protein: CASGTQNNSPLHF. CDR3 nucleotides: TGTGCCAGCGGGACGCAGAATAATTCACCCCTCCACTTT.

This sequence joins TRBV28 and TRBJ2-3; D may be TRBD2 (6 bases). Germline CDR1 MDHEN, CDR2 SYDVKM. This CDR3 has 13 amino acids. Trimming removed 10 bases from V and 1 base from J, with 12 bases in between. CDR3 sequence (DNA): TGTGCCACTTCAACGGGGGGCACAGATACGCAGTATTTT. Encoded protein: CATSTGGTDTQYF.

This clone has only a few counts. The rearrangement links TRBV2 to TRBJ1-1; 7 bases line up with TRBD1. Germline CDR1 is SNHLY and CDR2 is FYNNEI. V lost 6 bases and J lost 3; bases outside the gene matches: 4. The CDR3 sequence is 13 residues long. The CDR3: CASSADRDTEAFF. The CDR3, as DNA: TGTGCCAGCAGCGCCGACAGGGACACTGAAGCTTTCTTT. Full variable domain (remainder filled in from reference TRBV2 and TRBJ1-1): EPEVTQTPSHQVTQMGQEVILRCVPISNHLYFYWYRQILGQKVEFLVSFYNNEISEKSEIFDDQFSVERPDGSNFTLKIRSTKLEDSAMYFCASSADRDTEAFFGQGTRLTVV.

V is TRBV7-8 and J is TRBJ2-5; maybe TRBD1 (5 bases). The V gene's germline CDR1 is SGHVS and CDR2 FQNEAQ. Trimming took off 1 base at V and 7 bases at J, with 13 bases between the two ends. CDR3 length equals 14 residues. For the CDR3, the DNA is TGTGCCAGCAGCTTAGGGGGCCTCGGAAGGACCCAGTACTTC. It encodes CASSLGGLGRTQYF.

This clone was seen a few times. CDR3 residues: CASSVGGRVSYNEQFF. CDR3 in DNA: TGTGCCAGCAGCGTAGGCGGCAGGGTCTCCTACAATGAGCAGTTCTTC. V is TRBV9 and J is TRBJ2-1; TRBD1 might be the D (5 bases). The CDR3 consists of 16 residues. CDR1 is SGDLS, CDR2 YYNGEE, per germline. Between the trimmed V and J ends, which lost 0 bases and 0 bases, there was a span of 10 bases.

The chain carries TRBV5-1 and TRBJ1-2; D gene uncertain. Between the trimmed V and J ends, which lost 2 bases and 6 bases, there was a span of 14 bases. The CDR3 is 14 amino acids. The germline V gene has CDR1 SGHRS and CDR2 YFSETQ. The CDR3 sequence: CASSFGPPTHGYTF. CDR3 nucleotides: TGCGCCAGCAGCTTTGGGCCGCCGACCCATGGCTACACCTTC.

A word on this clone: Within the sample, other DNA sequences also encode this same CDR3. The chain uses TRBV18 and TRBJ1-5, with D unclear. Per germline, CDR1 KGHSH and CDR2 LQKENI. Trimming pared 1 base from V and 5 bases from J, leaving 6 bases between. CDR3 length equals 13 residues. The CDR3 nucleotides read TGTGCCAGCTCACCACGAGGAGATCAGCCCCAGCATTTT. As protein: CASSPRGDQPQHF.

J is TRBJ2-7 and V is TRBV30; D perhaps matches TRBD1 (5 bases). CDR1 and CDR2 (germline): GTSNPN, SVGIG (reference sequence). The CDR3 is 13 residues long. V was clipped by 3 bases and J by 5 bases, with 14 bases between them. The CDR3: CAWRGRPRDEQYF. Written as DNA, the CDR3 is TGTGCCTGGAGAGGCAGGCCCAGGGACGAGCAGTACTTC.

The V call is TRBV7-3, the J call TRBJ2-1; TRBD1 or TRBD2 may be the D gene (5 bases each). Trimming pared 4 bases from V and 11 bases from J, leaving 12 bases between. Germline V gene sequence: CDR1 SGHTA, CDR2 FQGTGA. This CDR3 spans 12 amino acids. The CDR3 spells CASSSSGSKQFF. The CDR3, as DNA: TGTGCCAGCAGCTCCTCAGGGAGTAAGCAGTTCTTC.

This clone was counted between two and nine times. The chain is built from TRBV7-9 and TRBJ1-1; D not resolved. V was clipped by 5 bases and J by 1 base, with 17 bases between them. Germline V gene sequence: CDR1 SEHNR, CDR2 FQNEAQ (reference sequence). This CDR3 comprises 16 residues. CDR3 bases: TGTGCCAGCAGCCAGGAGGGATGGCTTTCGAACACTGAAGCTTTCTTT. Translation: CASSQEGWLSNTEAFF. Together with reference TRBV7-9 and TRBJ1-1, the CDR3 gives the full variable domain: DTGVSQNPRHKITKRGQNVTFRCDPISEHNRLYWYRQTLGQGPEFLTYFQNEAQLEKSRLLSDRFSAERPKGSFSTLEIQRTEQGDSAMYLCASSQEGWLSNTEAFFGQGTRLTVV.

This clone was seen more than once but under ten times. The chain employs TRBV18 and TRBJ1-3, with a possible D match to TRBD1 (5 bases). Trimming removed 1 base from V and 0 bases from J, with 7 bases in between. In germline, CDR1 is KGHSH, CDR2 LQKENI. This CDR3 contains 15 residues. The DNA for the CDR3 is TGTGCCAGCTCACCACAGGGGATCTCTGGAAACACCATATATTTT. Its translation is CASSPQGISGNTIYF.

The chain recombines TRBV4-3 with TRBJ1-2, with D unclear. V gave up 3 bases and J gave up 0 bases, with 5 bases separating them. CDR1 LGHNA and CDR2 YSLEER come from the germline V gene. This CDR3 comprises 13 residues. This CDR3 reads CASSHHTNYGYTF. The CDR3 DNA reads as TGCGCCAGCAGCCATCACACTAACTATGGCTACACCTTC.

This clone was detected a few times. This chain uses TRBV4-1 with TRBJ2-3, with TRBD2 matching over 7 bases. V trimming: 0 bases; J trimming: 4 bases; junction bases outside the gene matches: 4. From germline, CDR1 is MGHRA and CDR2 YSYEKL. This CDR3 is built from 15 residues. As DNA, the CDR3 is TGCGCCAGCAGCCAAGAGGGACTATTCCCAGATACGCAGTATTTT. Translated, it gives CASSQEGLFPDTQYF.

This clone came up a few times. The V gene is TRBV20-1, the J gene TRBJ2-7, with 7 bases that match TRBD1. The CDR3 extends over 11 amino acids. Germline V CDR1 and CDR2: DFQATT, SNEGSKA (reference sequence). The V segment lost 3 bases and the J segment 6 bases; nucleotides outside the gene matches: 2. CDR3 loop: CSASDRAEQYF. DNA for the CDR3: TGCAGTGCTAGCGACAGGGCCGAGCAGTACTTC.

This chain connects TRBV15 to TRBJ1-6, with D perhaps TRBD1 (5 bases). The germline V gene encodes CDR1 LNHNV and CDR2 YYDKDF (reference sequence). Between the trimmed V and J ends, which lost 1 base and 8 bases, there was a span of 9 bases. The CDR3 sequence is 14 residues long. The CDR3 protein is CATSRARGDSPLHF. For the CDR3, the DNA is TGTGCCACCAGCAGAGCCCGGGGGGATTCACCCCTCCACTTT.

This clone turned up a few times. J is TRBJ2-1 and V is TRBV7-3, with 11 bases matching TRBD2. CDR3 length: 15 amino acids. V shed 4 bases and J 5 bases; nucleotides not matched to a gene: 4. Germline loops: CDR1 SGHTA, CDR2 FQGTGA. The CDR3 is CASSSGTSGHNEQFF. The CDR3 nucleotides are TGTGCCAGCAGCTCCGGGACTAGCGGCCACAATGAGCAGTTCTTC.

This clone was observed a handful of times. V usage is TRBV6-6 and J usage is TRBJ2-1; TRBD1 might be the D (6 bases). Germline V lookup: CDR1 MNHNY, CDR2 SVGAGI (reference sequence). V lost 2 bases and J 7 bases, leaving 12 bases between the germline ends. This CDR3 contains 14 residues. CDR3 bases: TGTGCCAGCAGTTACCAGGGGCTGAGTAATGAGCAGTTCTTC. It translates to CASSYQGLSNEQFF.